This T cell receptor (beta chain) was identified during a study of tumor and adjacent non-tumor tissue in lung cancer (dated by TCRdb to 2016 to 2019). About the study as a whole: The cohort included 12 adenocarcinoma, a couple of squamous cell carcinoma and 1 small cell lung cancer patients. Among the 15 or so patients, ages ranged from roughly 31 to 76 years, about 10 were men and 5 were women, and disease was TNM stage I to III. Sequencing generated a total of approximately 130,000,000 productive TCRbeta reads, averaging approximately 4 million reads per sample. Bulk TCRbeta repertoires were compared between lung tumor tissue and matched distant non-tumor lung tissue obtained from approximately 15 lung cancer patients. TCRbeta CDR3 sequencing was performed on under 35 paired specimens, with one tumor sample and one normal lung sample collected per patient.

This clonotype was detected only a few times. Its binding antigen is unknown. Per-nucleotide qualities are absent, and no much larger clonotype sits a single base away. General study outcomes and caveats: The top 100 clones accounted for a significantly larger cumulative portion of the repertoire in normal lung than in tumor tissue. Tumor tissue showed significantly higher TCR diversity (inverse Simpson) than normal lung tissue, at about 400 vs 150 (P = 0.0075, Mann-Whitney U test). Only roughly 16 patients were included in the cohort, and the need for larger samples and more detailed clinical data was noted by the authors. The sequencing platform is not named in the methods, and unique molecular identifiers are not mentioned. Peripheral blood was not sequenced, so blood TCRbeta repertoires in these lung cancer patients were not examined. Younger patients had significantly higher TCR diversity, and higher tumor TCR diversity was associated with shorter overall and disease-free survival.

From its cysteine to its phenylalanine, the CDR3 spans 17 amino acids. Of the read, only the CDR3 DNA is kept; its 51 bases are in frame from base 1. The germline V gene (reference sequence) specifies DFQATT as CDR1 and SNEGSKA as CDR2. The receptor library was made with multiplex PCR. The run used an Illumina HiSeq 2500. TCRbeta libraries were built by three rounds of nested PCR using primers (Table S4), following protocols modified from ARM-PCR. PCR products of 200-500 bp were gel-excised and purified with the QIAquick gel extraction kit before sequencing. The authors' analysis ran thus. Reads were cleaned using Trimmomatic, were merged into complete CDR3 sequences using FLASH, and were assigned to V(D)J germline segments using MiTCR. Clonal diversity was calculated as the inverse Simpson's index using VDJtools. A read counted as productive if the sequence was in-frame and lacked a premature stop codon. The public reads were reprocessed in TCRdb via fastp at Q25 and MiXCR, keeping in-frame beta chains. Identical CDR3 proteins give one entry, which carries the most common genes and DNA. The V and J calls and clone size are TCRdb's, not the authors'. This sample gives over 60,000 distinct CDR3 sequences in total; roughly 73% of them show up just once. The ten largest clones capture approximately 30% of the sample.

RNA was isolated from bulk, unsorted tissue, and RNA quality was assessed with a NanoDrop ND-1000 and an Agilent 2100. Donors were newly diagnosed lung cancer patients admitted for thoracic surgery in China between August and November 2014, without prior chemotherapy. The study excluded patients who had received radiotherapy or chemotherapy before or who had another cancer at the same time. Pieces of surgical tissue measuring roughly 1-2.2 cm3 were kept in RNAlater solution and held at -80 degrees C until needed. This clonotype was obtained from a man between 60 and 70 years old with non-small cell lung cancer. The chain uses TRBV20-1 and TRBJ2-3, with 8 bases in between that match TRBD2. Source material: lung tumor tissue. CDR3 loop: CKASLAGGPPSTDTQYF. The nucleotide sequence is TGCAAAGCCTCTCTCGCGGGAGGCCCCCCTAGCACAGATACGCAGTATTTT.